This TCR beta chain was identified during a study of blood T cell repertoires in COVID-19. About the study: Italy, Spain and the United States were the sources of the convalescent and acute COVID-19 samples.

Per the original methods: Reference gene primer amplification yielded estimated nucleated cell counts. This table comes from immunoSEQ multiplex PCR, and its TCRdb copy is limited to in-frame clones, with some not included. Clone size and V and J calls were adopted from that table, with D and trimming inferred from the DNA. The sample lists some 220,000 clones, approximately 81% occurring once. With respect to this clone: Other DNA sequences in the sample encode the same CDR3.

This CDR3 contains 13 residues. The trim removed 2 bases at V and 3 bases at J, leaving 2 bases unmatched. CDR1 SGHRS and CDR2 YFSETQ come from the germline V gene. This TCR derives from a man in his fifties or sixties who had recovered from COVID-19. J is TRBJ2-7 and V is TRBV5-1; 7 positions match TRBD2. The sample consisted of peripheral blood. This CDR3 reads CASSLGEGYEQYF. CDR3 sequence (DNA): TGCGCCAGCAGCTTAGGGGAGGGCTACGAGCAGTACTTC.